The rows below give T cell receptor beta chains drawn from one sample of a study of cytomegalovirus exposure and HLA in healthy donors. TCRdb keeps only in-frame clones here, not all; method: immunoSEQ multiplex PCR. The sample holds 50,000 or so clones, around 85% seen once. Sequences were obtained from PBMCs. All receptors derive from a boy aged 10-17 years in good health and CMV-seropositive. Both conserved end residues are part of each CDR3. Each record gives: D gene, V gene, clone size, J gene, CDR3 DNA, CDR3 protein. A D gene is named only where the DNA matches it firmly. Size is stated for part of the rows, as once, few or many counts, or as a class when the clone is expanded.

D gene: NA
V gene: TRBV7-2
clone size: few
J gene: TRBJ2-1
CDR3 DNA: TGTGCCAGCAGCTCCGAGGAAGGGGGGGGGACCAATGAGCAGTTCTTC
CDR3 protein: CASSSEEGGGTNEQFF

D gene: NA
V gene: TRBV18
clone size: NA
J gene: TRBJ1-2
CDR3 DNA: TGTGCCAGCTCACCTCCAGGGGACGGCTACACCTTC
CDR3 protein: CASSPPGDGYTF

D gene: TRBD2
V gene: TRBV5-1
clone size: NA
J gene: TRBJ2-1
CDR3 DNA: TGCGCCAGCAGCTTGAGGGGACTAGCGGGGGGTTCCTACAATGAGCAGTTCTTC
CDR3 protein: CASSLRGLAGGSYNEQFF

D gene: NA
V gene: TRBV23-1
clone size: NA
J gene: TRBJ2-5
CDR3 DNA: TGCGCCAGCAGTCAATCCTTGCGGCCGACCCAGTACTTC
CDR3 protein: CASSQSLRPTQYF

D gene: NA
V gene: TRBV2
clone size: NA
J gene: TRBJ1-1
CDR3 DNA: TGTGCCAGGACAGGAATCATGAACACTGAAGCTTTCTTT
CDR3 protein: CARTGIMNTEAFF

D gene: TRBD2
V gene: TRBV6-5
clone size: once
J gene: TRBJ2-3
CDR3 DNA: TGTGCCAGCAGTTACTCTAGCGGGGCGAGCACAGATACGCAGTATTTT
CDR3 protein: CASSYSSGASTDTQYF

D gene: NA
V gene: TRBV7-2
clone size: NA
J gene: TRBJ1-3
CDR3 DNA: TGTGCCAGCAGCTTATATGCAGGCTCGGGGTTTGGAAACACCATATATTTT
CDR3 protein: CASSLYAGSGFGNTIYF

D gene: TRBD1
V gene: TRBV6-5
clone size: few
J gene: TRBJ1-5
CDR3 DNA: TGTGCCAGCAGCGGACAGGTTTTTAGCAATCAGCCCCAGCATTTT
CDR3 protein: CASSGQVFSNQPQHF

D gene: NA
V gene: TRBV5-4
clone size: NA
J gene: TRBJ1-1
CDR3 DNA: TGTGCCAGCAGCTCCGTGCAGGGGACCCTCTCAGGAGCTTTCTTT
CDR3 protein: CASSSVQGTLSGAFF

D gene: NA
V gene: TRBV25-1
clone size: few
J gene: TRBJ2-7
CDR3 DNA: TGTGCCAGTGCCGTTGGCGGGCCTGCCTACGAGCAGTACTTC
CDR3 protein: CASAVGGPAYEQYF

D gene: TRBD2
V gene: TRBV4-1
clone size: NA
J gene: TRBJ2-3
CDR3 DNA: TGCGCCAGCAGCCAAGATCGAGGGACTAGCGGCGGCACAGATACGCAGTATTTT
CDR3 protein: CASSQDRGTSGGTDTQYF

D gene: NA
V gene: TRBV11-3
clone size: NA
J gene: TRBJ2-7
CDR3 DNA: TGTGCCAGCACCCCGGACAGCTCCTACGAGCAGTACTTC
CDR3 protein: CASTPDSSYEQYF

D gene: TRBD1
V gene: TRBV5-1
clone size: NA
J gene: TRBJ1-4
CDR3 DNA: TGCGCCAGCAGCACTGAGGACAGGCGAAAACTGTTTTTT
CDR3 protein: CASSTEDRRKLFF

D gene: NA
V gene: TRBV15
clone size: NA
J gene: TRBJ1-1
CDR3 DNA: TGTGCCACCAGCTCTACGGGTTCCGAAAACACTGAAGCTTTCTTT
CDR3 protein: CATSSTGSENTEAFF

D gene: TRBD1
V gene: TRBV27
clone size: once
J gene: TRBJ2-5
CDR3 DNA: TGTGCCAGCAGTACCTACAGGGGGCCGTGGGGAGAGACCCAGTACTTC
CDR3 protein: CASSTYRGPWGETQYF

D gene: NA
V gene: TRBV4-1
clone size: NA
J gene: TRBJ2-1
CDR3 DNA: TGCGCCAGCAGCCAAGTTATGAGCGACCGACTCAGTGAGCAGTTCTTC
CDR3 protein: CASSQVMSDRLSEQFF

D gene: NA
V gene: TRBV14
clone size: NA
J gene: TRBJ2-2
CDR3 DNA: TGTGCCAGCAGCCAAGCGGGACTCCATACCGGGGAGCTGTTTTTT
CDR3 protein: CASSQAGLHTGELFF

D gene: NA
V gene: TRBV9
clone size: NA
J gene: TRBJ1-4
CDR3 DNA: TGTGCCAGCAGTGAAGGACAGACAGCAACTAATGAAAAACTGTTTTTT
CDR3 protein: CASSEGQTATNEKLFF

D gene: NA
V gene: TRBV29-1
clone size: NA
J gene: TRBJ2-7
CDR3 DNA: TGCAGCGTTGCTGGAGCTTACGAGCAGTACTTC
CDR3 protein: CSVAGAYEQYF

D gene: TRBD1
V gene: TRBV7-9
clone size: NA
J gene: TRBJ1-1
CDR3 DNA: TGTGCCAGCATGCAGGGGGACACTGAAGCTTTCTTT
CDR3 protein: CASMQGDTEAFF

D gene: NA
V gene: TRBV5-4
clone size: NA
J gene: TRBJ2-3
CDR3 DNA: TGTGCCAGCAGCCCCGCGTCGCTAGCCAGCACAGATACGCAGTATTTT
CDR3 protein: CASSPASLASTDTQYF

D gene: NA
V gene: TRBV7-3
clone size: few
J gene: TRBJ2-2
CDR3 DNA: TGTGCCAGCAGCTTACTGGGTCGGGGTTCCGGGGAGCTGTTTTTT
CDR3 protein: CASSLLGRGSGELFF